Listed below are T cell receptor beta chains from one sample, sequenced in a study of blood T cell repertoires in COVID-19. Generated by immunoSEQ multiplex PCR, the TCRdb table keeps only in-frame clones and is missing some. The sample includes approximately 490,000 clones, about nine tenths of them seen just once. The sample was PBMCs or T cells enriched from blood (not recorded which). The receptors come from a woman aged 60-75 years who had recovered from COVID-19. Both conserved end residues are part of each CDR3. D genes are given only for firm matches. Some rows mark clone size as missing; the rest say once, few, many or name a class of expanded clone.

clone size,V gene,D gene,CDR3 length,J gene,CDR3 DNA,CDR3 protein
NA,TRBV19,NA,15,TRBJ1-2,TGTGCCAGTAGCATCCCTGGGGGCGGTTTCTATGGCTACACCTTC,CASSIPGGGFYGYTF
NA,TRBV24-1,TRBD1,20,TRBJ2-5,TGTGCCACCAGTGATTTATCGGGGCTCAAAGGGGACAGCAGTCAAGAGACCCAGTACTTC,CATSDLSGLKGDSSQETQYF
once,TRBV29-1,TRBD1,15,TRBJ1-6,TGCAGCGTTGAAGATATAGGGACAGGAGTGTCACCCCTCCACTTT,CSVEDIGTGVSPLHF
NA,TRBV5-6,NA,15,TRBJ1-4,TGTGCCAGCAGCATAGGCGGGGCGCGAGGTGAAAAACTGTTTTTT,CASSIGGARGEKLFF
NA,TRBV7-2,TRBD1,14,TRBJ2-3,TGTGCCAGCAGCCTAAGGGGGCCGCCAGATACGCAGTATTTT,CASSLRGPPDTQYF
NA,TRBV5-1,NA,14,TRBJ2-5,TGCGCCAGCAGCAACGCGGGACTTCAAGAGACCCAGTACTTC,CASSNAGLQETQYF
many,TRBV27,TRBD1,14,TRBJ1-5,TGTGCCAGCAGTTGGGACAGGTGGTCGGGGCCCCAGCATTTT,CASSWDRWSGPQHF
NA,TRBV19,NA,14,TRBJ2-2,TGTGCCAGTAGTATACTCCTTTTTACCGGGGAGCTGTTTTTT,CASSILLFTGELFF
NA,TRBV5-4,NA,12,TRBJ2-5,TGTGCCAGCAGCTCCCAGGGAGAGACCCAGTACTTC,CASSSQGETQYF
NA,TRBV2,TRBD2,14,TRBJ2-1,TGTGCCAGCGCCAGGGGCGGGGGGTACAATGAGCAGTTCTTC,CASARGGGYNEQFF
NA,TRBV19,TRBD1,14,TRBJ1-5,TGTGCCAGTAGTCCGGGACAGGGCGGTCAGCCCCAGCATTTT,CASSPGQGGQPQHF
NA,TRBV7-2,NA,14,TRBJ2-7,TGTGCCAGCAGCTACCAATCTAGCGCCCACGAGCAGTACTTC,CASSYQSSAHEQYF
NA,TRBV18,TRBD2,15,TRBJ2-3,TGTGCCAGCTCGGCTCCCACGGGGGGGACAGATACGCAGTATTTT,CASSAPTGGTDTQYF
NA,TRBV24-1,NA,14,TRBJ1-5,TGTGCCACCAGTGATCAGACAGCCCCTTGGCTCCAGCATTTT,CATSDQTAPWLQHF
NA,TRBV2,NA,13,TRBJ1-4,TGTGCCAGCAGTGAAGCGATAGGGGTAAAACTGTTTTTT,CASSEAIGVKLFF
NA,TRBV5-1,NA,16,TRBJ1-5,TGCGCCAGCAGCTTGGGTGAGGGTCATAGCAATCAGCCCCAGCATTTT,CASSLGEGHSNQPQHF
NA,TRBV3-1/TRBV3-2,TRBD1,14,TRBJ1-6,TGTGCCAGCAGCGGGACAGGGAGCAATTCACCCCTCCACTTT,CASSGTGSNSPLHF
NA,TRBV27,NA,15,TRBJ2-7,TGTGCCAGCAGTTTATTCGCAGGGAAGAGCTACGAGCAGTACTTC,CASSLFAGKSYEQYF
NA,TRBV2,NA,13,TRBJ1-2,TGTGCCAGCAGTGACATAGCTAACTATGGCTACACCTTC,CASSDIANYGYTF
NA,TRBV3-1/TRBV3-2,NA,11,TRBJ2-1,TGTGCCAGCAGGGGACTCGCAGAGCAGTTCTTC,CASRGLAEQFF
NA,TRBV7-9,TRBD2,14,TRBJ2-3,TGTGCCAGCAAACCGGGACTAGCCCTGGATACGCAGTATTTT,CASKPGLALDTQYF
NA,TRBV5-1,NA,14,TRBJ2-2,TGCGCCAGCAGACCGACAGTCAACACCGGGGAGCTGTTTTTT,CASRPTVNTGELFF
NA,TRBV6-1,NA,14,TRBJ2-2,TGTGCCAGCAGTGAAGGAGGGCGGGGCGGGGAGCTGTTTTTT,CASSEGGRGGELFF
NA,TRBV2,NA,13,TRBJ1-5,TGTGCCAGCAGTCAGGATAGCAATCAGCCCCAGCATTTT,CASSQDSNQPQHF
NA,TRBV7-2,NA,15,TRBJ1-6,TGTGCCAGCAGCTCCCCAGACACGTATAATTCACCCCTCCACTTT,CASSSPDTYNSPLHF
few,TRBV27,TRBD1,14,TRBJ1-1,TGTGCCAGCAGTTTGAGGCAGGGGGTTACTGAAGCTTTCTTT,CASSLRQGVTEAFF
NA,TRBV6-5,TRBD1,15,TRBJ1-1,TGTGCCAGCAGAACCGACAGGGGGTCAAACACTGAAGCTTTCTTT,CASRTDRGSNTEAFF